Shown below are 9 T cell receptor beta chains from a single sample sequenced in a study of CD8 T cells in ankylosing spondylitis. Findings of the study overall: Among TCR beta sequences, a motif of eight highly homologous variants appeared characteristic of ankylosing spondylitis blood.

TCRdb analysed the 5' RACE reads with MiXCR anew, one entry per CDR3 protein. Of approximately 500,000 distinct CDR3 sequences detected, approximately 12% appear once; the ten largest clones hold over 6.5%. For these receptors, no antigen is known. Sequencing was performed on blood, either unsorted or a sorted T cell fraction (not recorded which). The receptors derive from a male donor with ankylosing spondylitis.

This clonotype turned up a few times. V and J are TRBV6-1 and TRBJ1-4; 7 bases match TRBD1. The germline V gene has CDR1 MNHNS and CDR2 SASEGT. J lost 5 bases, V lost 2 bases, and 2 bases had no gene match. The CDR3 sequence is 14 residues long. CDR3 sequence reads: CASSESGQNEKLFF. CDR3 nucleotide sequence: TGTGCCAGCAGTGAATCGGGACAGAATGAAAAACTGTTTTTT.

Points on this clonotype: This may come from a read error, since a much larger clone is one base off. The chain recombines TRBV10-2 with TRBJ1-2; D may be TRBD1 (6 bases). The CDR3 totals 14 residues. The germline V and J ends were trimmed by 7 bases and 8 bases, with 20 bases remaining between them. Germline V gene data show CDR1 as WSHSY and CDR2 as SAAADI. CDR3 nucleotide sequence: TGCGCCAGCACCGTGAGGGGGGGAGGTGGAGGCTACACCTTC. Its translation is CASTVRGGGGGYTF.

This clonotype was detected ten times or more. The chain joins TRBV29-1 to TRBJ1-1; tentative D call: TRBD1 (5 bases). The V gene's germline CDR1 is SQVTM and CDR2 ANQGSEA. Trimming shortened V by 6 bases and J by 1 base, and 15 bases separated the two germline ends. The CDR3 runs 14 residues. CDR3 nucleotide sequence: TGCAGCGTCCCCCCGGGACCCAGGAACACTGAAGCTTTCTTT. Its protein is CSVPPGPRNTEAFF. The full variable domain, its missing parts supplied by reference TRBV29-1 and TRBJ1-1, is SAVISQKPSRDICQRGTSLTIQCQVDSQVTMMFWYRQQPGQSLTLIATANQGSEATYESGFVIDKFPISRPNLTFSTLTVSNMSPEDSSIYLCSVPPGPRNTEAFFGQGTRLTVV.

This clonotype has only a few counts. V and J are TRBV7-2 and TRBJ2-1; TRBD2 matches 13 bases. V shed 4 bases, J shed 10 bases, and the junction held 7 bases outside the gene matches. Germline lookup yields CDR1 SGHTA and CDR2 FQGNSA. The CDR3 runs 15 residues. The DNA of the CDR3 is TGTGCCAGCAGCTCGAGGACTAGCGGGAGTTGGGAGCAGTTCTTC. Translation gives CASSSRTSGSWEQFF.

The sample holds many counts of this clonotype. This chain joins TRBV9 and TRBJ1-1; D is uncertain. Between the trimmed V and J ends, which lost 2 bases and 0 bases, there was a span of 8 bases. CDR1 is SGDLS, CDR2 YYNGEE, per germline. This CDR3 contains 14 residues. Written as DNA, the CDR3 is TGTGCCAGCAGCGTTAATACAGTGAACACTGAAGCTTTCTTT. Encoded protein: CASSVNTVNTEAFF.

This clonotype was recorded at least ten times. This chain links TRBV29-1 with TRBJ2-2; D is perhaps TRBD1 or TRBD2 (5 bases each). This CDR3 region has 15 residues. Germline CDR1 and CDR2: SQVTM and ANQGSEA. Deletions cut 7 bases from V and 6 bases from J, with 21 bases between. CDR3: CSATGTNPPPGELFF. The CDR3 nucleotides are TGCAGCGCCACCGGGACCAACCCCCCGCCCGGGGAGCTGTTTTTT.

The CDR3 nucleotides are TGTGCCAGCAGTTTCAGCGGGAGGACTCAGCAGTTCTTC. This translates into CASSFSGRTQQFF. The chain uses TRBV28 and TRBJ2-1, with 9 bases matching TRBD2. The CDR3 contains 13 residues. Germline V gene lookup returns CDR1 MDHEN and CDR2 SYDVKM. Losses at the gene ends were 3 bases for V and 11 bases for J; bases not matched to a gene: 5.

The chain carries TRBV6-6 and TRBJ1-6, with TRBD1 as a possible D gene (5 bases). CDR3 length: 13 amino acids. The germline CDR1 and CDR2 sequences are MNHNY and SVGAGI (reference sequence). V dropped 10 bases and J dropped 8 bases, with 15 bases sitting between them. The CDR3 here is CATMGGSDSPLHF. The CDR3 nucleotides are TGTGCCACGATGGGGGGATCAGATTCACCCCTCCACTTT.

This clonotype has a handful of counts. The V call is TRBV10-2, the J call TRBJ2-3, with a weak D call TRBD2 (5 bases). CDR3 size: 15 residues. With 7 bases removed from V and 1 base from J, the gap between germline ends came to 15 bases. Germline lookup yields CDR1 WSHSY and CDR2 SAAADI. The CDR3 DNA is TGCGCCAGCATTGGACTCCTGAACGGCACAGATACGCAGTATTTT. Its translation is CASIGLLNGTDTQYF.